This TCR beta chain comes out of a study of blood T cells in healthy people across ages. Whole-study findings and limits: Across the age range, TCR beta diversity per million T cells fell in a roughly linear way.

As concerns this clonotype: Antigen: not known.

Germline values: CDR1 SGHAT, CDR2 FQNNGV. CDR3 length: 15 residues. Primed by a sample-barcoded 5' primer and a J-beta primer mix, a second PCR proceeded for 7 to 11 cycles. Each single sample gave us at least 2.5 million CDR3-containing paired-end reads. TCRdb reprocessed the 5' RACE reads via MiXCR and lists one record per CDR3 protein. The data hold over a million distinct CDR3 sequences, with roughly two fifths observed a single time. For every donor, a draw yielded about 10 milliliters of peripheral blood. This TCR was sampled from a woman aged 18-29 years in good health. Sequenced input: blood. This sequence joins TRBV11-2 and TRBJ2-4; 8 bases are shared with TRBD2. The better agreement between TRBJ2-7 and the DNA end casts doubt on the J call. CDR3 in amino acids: CASSSRGGIYYEQYF. For the CDR3, the DNA is TGTGCCAGCAGCTCGCGCGGGGGGATCTACTACGAGCAGTACTTC.